These 32 T cell receptor beta chains originate from one sample sequenced in a study of regulatory T cells in long-lasting Graves disease. With iRepertoire HTBI primers and Arm-PCR of CDR3 regions, TCR beta libraries were built. TCRdb called the multiplex PCR reads again in MiXCR, with one record for every CDR3 protein. The sample lists 500,000 to 800,000 distinct CDR3 sequences, approximately 29% occurring once. Stated time point: persistent/refractory GD, antithyroid drugs over 5 years with positive TRAb. Researchers made the TCR library from RNA that was extracted from PBMCs. The material was peripheral blood mononuclear cells (PBMCs), obtained when the disease was refractory, from a patient treated with antithyroid drugs. These receptors were obtained from a female donor with Graves disease.

The chain joins TRBV29-1 to TRBJ1-5; D possibly corresponds to TRBD1 (5 bases). V gave up 6 bases and J gave up 0 bases, with 15 bases separating them. Germline V lookup: CDR1 SQVTM, CDR2 ANQGSEA. The CDR3 runs 15 residues. This CDR3 is CSVTLDSVSNQPQHF. The CDR3, as DNA: TGCAGCGTCACCCTCGACAGCGTTAGCAATCAGCCCCAGCATTTT. The variable domain in full, completed from reference TRBV29-1 and TRBJ1-5, reads SAVISQKPSRDICQRGTSLTIQCQVDSQVTMMFWYRQQPGQSLTLIATANQGSEATYESGFVIDKFPISRPNLTFSTLTVSNMSPEDSSIYLCSVTLDSVSNQPQHFGDGTRLSIL.

This clonotype has a single count. The chain carries TRBV4-2 and TRBJ1-5, with 10 bases aligning to TRBD1. V was clipped by 0 bases and J by 5 bases; unmatched bases: 7. The CDR3 runs to 17 residues. Germline assignment: CDR1 LGHNA and CDR2 YNFKEQ. The CDR3 protein is CASSQDLDRGRYQPQHF. CDR3 in DNA: TGTGCCAGCAGCCAAGATTTAGACAGGGGGCGTTATCAGCCCCAGCATTTT.

A few counts support this clonotype. The chain joins TRBV5-1 to TRBJ1-1; unclear D gene. CDR1 SGHRS and CDR2 YFSETQ come from the germline V gene. V was shortened by 6 bases and J by 0 bases, with 6 bases between the two germline ends. CDR3 length: 12 residues. The CDR3 loop is CASTALNTEAFF. For the CDR3, the DNA is TGCGCCAGCACCGCTTTGAACACTGAAGCTTTCTTT.

This clonotype has ten or more counts. V gene TRBV28 combines with J gene TRBJ1-2; no definite D call. Trimming left V 4 bases short and J 8 bases short, with 8 bases between. CDR1 and CDR2 from the germline V gene are MDHEN and SYDVKM. The CDR3 consists of 11 residues. CDR3 residues: CASSSWEGYTF. The CDR3 nucleotides are TGTGCCAGCAGTTCGTGGGAAGGCTACACCTTC.

The chain joins TRBV7-9 to TRBJ1-6; TRBD1 matches at 7 bases. The CDR3 is 15 amino acids. V trimming: 4 bases; J trimming: 7 bases; junction bases outside the gene matches: 7. Germline assignment: CDR1 SEHNR and CDR2 FQNEAQ (reference sequence). The CDR3 DNA reads as TGTGCCAGCAGCTACCGACAGGGAACGAATTCACCCCTCCACTTT. It translates to CASSYRQGTNSPLHF.

This clonotype was detected only a few times. The J gene is TRBJ1-1, the V gene TRBV19, with D possibly TRBD1 on 5 matching bases. The germline V gene has CDR1 LNHDA and CDR2 SQIVND (reference sequence). The CDR3 is 14 amino acids. The V end lost 3 bases, the J end lost 0 bases, and 8 bases lay between the germline ends. CDR3: CASSIGTVNTEAFF. DNA of the CDR3: TGTGCCAGTAGTATCGGGACGGTGAACACTGAAGCTTTCTTT. The variable domain in full, completed from reference TRBV19 and TRBJ1-1, reads DGGITQSPKYLFRKEGQNVTLSCEQNLNHDAMYWYRQDPGQGLRLIYYSQIVNDFQKGDIAEGYSVSREKKESFPLTVTSAQKNPTAFYLCASSIGTVNTEAFFGQGTRLTVV.

The V and J genes are TRBV29-1 and TRBJ2-5; D perhaps matches TRBD2 (6 bases). Trimming shortened V by 7 bases and J by 2 bases, and 14 bases separated the two germline ends. Looked up from germline, CDR1 is SQVTM and CDR2 is ANQGSEA. The CDR3 is 13 amino acids. The CDR3 loop reads CSARDFRQETQYF. The CDR3 DNA sequence: TGCAGCGCACGGGACTTTCGGCAAGAGACCCAGTACTTC. Supplemented by reference TRBV29-1 and TRBJ2-5, the full variable domain reads SAVISQKPSRDICQRGTSLTIQCQVDSQVTMMFWYRQQPGQSLTLIATANQGSEATYESGFVIDKFPISRPNLTFSTLTVSNMSPEDSSIYLCSARDFRQETQYFGPGTRLLVL.

The chain carries TRBV7-6 and TRBJ2-3, with D perhaps TRBD1 or TRBD2 (5 bases each). V was pared by 4 bases and J by 6 bases, with 14 bases between. There are 14 residues in the CDR3. Germline CDR1 reads SGHVS; CDR2 reads FNYEAQ. CDR3 sequence: CASSSEWGSDTQYF. The CDR3 DNA reads TGTGCCAGCAGCTCAGAGTGGGGGTCCGATACGCAGTATTTT.

This clonotype was counted at least ten times. V and J are TRBV6-1 and TRBJ2-2; D is undetermined. The germline V gene has CDR1 MNHNS and CDR2 SASEGT. This CDR3 region has 15 residues. Deletions cut 7 bases from V and 1 base from J, with 13 bases between. CDR3 in DNA: TGTGCCAGCATTCAGCACACCAGGAACACCGGGGAGCTGTTTTTT. Translating gives CASIQHTRNTGELFF.

CDR3 sequence reads: CSASVAGESTDTQYF. CDR3 DNA sequence: TGCAGTGCTAGCGTAGCGGGAGAGAGCACAGATACGCAGTATTTT. The chain recombines TRBV20-1 with TRBJ2-3; 9 bases map to TRBD2. In germline, CDR1 is DFQATT, CDR2 SNEGSKA (reference sequence). V lost 3 bases, J lost 0 bases, and 4 bases stayed unmatched. This CDR3 contains 15 residues.

This clonotype was seen more than once but under ten times. V usage is TRBV30 and J usage is TRBJ2-7, with D perhaps TRBD2 (5 bases). The ends were cut back, 6 bases at V and 5 bases at J, with 11 bases in the middle. Germline loops: CDR1 GTSNPN, CDR2 SVGIG (reference sequence). This CDR3 contains 11 residues. CDR3 region: CACQRAHEQYF. The CDR3 coding sequence is TGTGCCTGTCAGAGGGCCCACGAGCAGTACTTC.

This clonotype has a count of ten or more. The chain joins TRBV6-1 to TRBJ1-2; D is unclear. The V end lost 7 bases, the J end lost 0 bases, and 9 bases lay between the germline ends. This CDR3 is 13 amino acids long. Looked up from germline, CDR1 is MNHNS and CDR2 is SASEGT. CDR3 residues: CASTDGANYGYTF. CDR3 bases: TGTGCCAGCACGGACGGCGCTAACTATGGCTACACCTTC.

V usage is TRBV6-1 and J usage is TRBJ1-5; D unresolved. Trimming took 0 bases from V and 0 from J, leaving 3 bases between them. The germline CDR1 and CDR2 sequences are MNHNS and SASEGT. CDR3 length: 14 amino acids. CDR3 protein: CASSEAHSNQPQHF. The CDR3 nucleotides are TGTGCCAGCAGTGAAGCTCATAGCAATCAGCCCCAGCATTTT.

This chain links TRBV29-1 with TRBJ1-1; D ambiguous. The CDR3 totals 14 residues. The germline V gene has CDR1 SQVTM and CDR2 ANQGSEA. V lost 2 bases and J 7 bases, leaving 17 bases between the germline ends. The CDR3, as DNA: TGCAGCGTTGAAATAGTAGAGGGTTTAGGTGAAGCTTTCTTT. Amino acids: CSVEIVEGLGEAFF.

The genes are TRBV5-1 and TRBJ2-7; D not resolved. V was cut by 0 bases and J by 1 base, with 11 bases left in between. Germline CDR1 is SGHRS and CDR2 is YFSETQ. The CDR3 has 15 residues. For the CDR3, the DNA is TGCGCCAGCAGCTTGGTGGCGGACGGGTCCTACGAGCAGTACTTC. Amino acids: CASSLVADGSYEQYF.

This clonotype has a count of ten or more. J is TRBJ1-2 and V is TRBV6-5, with D maybe TRBD1 (6 bases). Germline V gives CDR1 MNHEY, CDR2 SVGAGI. V lost 2 bases and J lost 3, with 10 bases in between. The CDR3 covers 14 residues. CDR3 nucleotide sequence: TGTGCCAGCAGTTACGGTCCAGGGGACTATGGCTACACCTTC. It yields the protein CASSYGPGDYGYTF.

This clonotype was detected a few times. A read error may produce the germline difference seen at one junction end. This chain links TRBV5-4 with TRBJ2-5; TRBD1 aligns across 10 bases. The CDR3 extends over 14 amino acids. Per the germline V gene, CDR1 is SGHNT and CDR2 is YYREEE (reference sequence). CDR3 bases: TGTGCCATCAGCAGACAGGGGGCTAGGGAGACCCAGTACTTC. Translated: CAISRQGARETQYF.

The V gene is TRBV6-1, the J gene TRBJ1-2; D gene ambiguous. Trimming pared 8 bases from V and 0 bases from J, leaving 16 bases between. Germline V gene sequence: CDR1 MNHNS, CDR2 SASEGT. The CDR3 covers 15 residues. The CDR3 protein is CASLRAHPTNYGYTF. CDR3 DNA sequence: TGTGCCAGCTTGAGAGCGCACCCTACTAACTATGGCTACACCTTC.

This clonotype was detected a few times. The CDR3 loop is CSVDGAMNTEAFF. CDR3 bases: TGCAGCGTTGACGGGGCTATGAACACTGAAGCTTTCTTT. V and J are TRBV29-1 and TRBJ1-1; D is possibly TRBD1 (5 bases). The CDR3 contains 13 residues. CDR1 and CDR2 (germline): SQVTM, ANQGSEA. Trimming pared 3 bases from V and 0 bases from J, leaving 8 bases between. Looking up the rest from reference TRBV29-1 and TRBJ1-1 gives the full variable domain: SAVISQKPSRDICQRGTSLTIQCQVDSQVTMMFWYRQQPGQSLTLIATANQGSEATYESGFVIDKFPISRPNLTFSTLTVSNMSPEDSSIYLCSVDGAMNTEAFFGQGTRLTVV.

The rearrangement joins TRBV15 to TRBJ2-5, with TRBD1 as a possible D gene (6 bases). The CDR3 consists of 15 residues. Germline-derived CDR1 and CDR2 are LNHNV and YYDKDF (reference sequence). Trimming removed 0 bases at V and 4 bases at J, with 12 bases between. The CDR3 spells CATSRDTGMGETQYF. The CDR3 nucleotides read TGTGCCACCAGCAGAGATACAGGGATGGGAGAGACCCAGTACTTC.

This clonotype was recorded a few times. The V call is TRBV12-3 or TRBV12-4, the J call TRBJ1-4, with D possibly TRBD1 on 5 matching bases. This CDR3 is 16 amino acids long. The V end was cut by 5 bases, the J end by 5 bases, with 18 bases between. The CDR3 bases are TGTGCCAGCAGTACCACGACAGAAACTAACAATGAAAAACTGTTTTTT. This codes for CASSTTTETNNEKLFF.

V usage is TRBV7-7 and J usage is TRBJ2-7; 9 nucleotides align to TRBD2. Germline V lookup: CDR1 SSHAT, CDR2 FNYEAQ (reference sequence). This CDR3 has 15 amino acids. CDR3 region: CAGRENPSGKDEQYF. In DNA, the CDR3 is TGTGCTGGGCGGGAGAACCCTAGCGGGAAGGACGAGCAGTACTTC.

The V call is TRBV6-1, the J call TRBJ1-5; 7 bases map to TRBD1. In germline, CDR1 is MNHNS, CDR2 SASEGT. J lost 3 bases, V lost 10 bases, and 9 bases had no gene match. This CDR3 is built from 14 residues. CDR3 nucleotide sequence: TGTGCCACCCACTGGGGACAGCCCAATCAGCCCCAGCATTTT. It encodes CATHWGQPNQPQHF.

This clonotype was detected ten times or more. V gene TRBV6-1 combines with J gene TRBJ1-5, with 8 bases that match TRBD1. There are 15 residues in the CDR3. The V gene's germline CDR1 is MNHNS and CDR2 SASEGT. J was trimmed by 3 bases and V by 1 base; bases with no gene match: 2. CDR3 loop: CASSEGQGFNQPQHF. Written as DNA, the CDR3 is TGTGCCAGCAGTGAAGGACAGGGGTTCAATCAGCCCCAGCATTTT.

This clonotype showed up just a few times. The J gene is TRBJ1-3, the V gene TRBV6-1; no clear D gene. CDR1 MNHNS and CDR2 SASEGT come from the germline V gene. Trimming took 6 bases from V and 0 from J, leaving 9 bases between them. The CDR3 is made up of 14 amino acids. CDR3 in DNA: TGTGCCAGCAGCCCTATTTCCTCTGGAAACACCATATATTTT. Translating gives CASSPISSGNTIYF.

This clonotype was recorded at least ten times. This sequence joins TRBV12-3 or TRBV12-4 and TRBJ2-7, with D perhaps TRBD2 (5 bases). The CDR3 contains 11 residues. V dropped 5 bases and J dropped 7 bases, with 9 bases sitting between them. CDR3 nucleotides: TGTGCCAGCAGTCGATGGAGGGAGCAGTACTTC. It specifies CASSRWREQYF.

The table lists this clonotype with a few counts. The rearrangement links TRBV19 to TRBJ1-2, with a weak D call TRBD1 (6 bases). CDR1 LNHDA and CDR2 SQIVND come from the germline V gene (reference sequence). The CDR3 runs 15 residues. Trimming pared 3 bases from V and 0 bases from J, leaving 11 bases between. The CDR3 loop is CASSISGVANYGYTF. In DNA form, the CDR3 reads TGTGCCAGTAGTATTTCAGGGGTTGCTAACTATGGCTACACCTTC.

This sequence joins TRBV5-1 and TRBJ2-7; TRBD2 aligns across 10 bases. V lost 4 bases and J lost 2; bases outside the gene matches: 3. This CDR3 is built from 14 residues. CDR1 is SGHRS, CDR2 YFSETQ, per germline. The CDR3 sequence: CASSGGLATYEQYF. In DNA form, the CDR3 reads TGCGCCAGCAGCGGGGGACTAGCGACCTACGAGCAGTACTTC. Drawing the rest from reference TRBV5-1 and TRBJ2-7, the complete variable domain is KAGVTQTPRYLIKTRGQQVTLSCSPISGHRSVSWYQQTPGQGLQFLFEYFSETQRNKGNFPGRFSGRQFSNSRSEMNVSTLELGDSALYLCASSGGLATYEQYFGPGTRLTVT.

The V and J genes are TRBV10-3 and TRBJ2-7; D tentatively fits TRBD1 or TRBD2 (7 bases each). Germline V gene sequence: CDR1 ENHRY, CDR2 SYGVKD. This CDR3 has 14 residues. The V end lost 5 bases, the J end lost 0 bases, and 11 bases lay between the germline ends. The CDR3 nucleotides are TGTGCCATCAGTCAGGGGGGGCTCTCCTACGAGCAGTACTTC. Translating it yields CAISQGGLSYEQYF.

The chain is built from TRBV5-6 and TRBJ2-7; tentatively, D is TRBD1 (5 bases). This CDR3 contains 14 residues. CDR1 and CDR2 (germline): SGHDT, YYEEEE. Trimming cost V 4 bases and J 4 bases, with 15 bases left between them. CDR3 sequence (DNA): TGTGCCAGCAGCCGCCCCCTGGCAGGGTACGAGCAGTACTTC. Translated, it gives CASSRPLAGYEQYF.

In this sample, this clonotype turned up many times. The chain carries TRBV28 and TRBJ1-2, with D uncertain. V was trimmed by 4 bases and J by 7 bases, leaving 13 bases between them. The germline CDR1 and CDR2 sequences are MDHEN and SYDVKM. This CDR3 is built from 13 residues. The chain's CDR3 is CASSYYWDPGYTF. CDR3 nucleotide sequence: TGTGCCAGCAGTTACTACTGGGATCCTGGCTACACCTTC.

V is TRBV28 and J is TRBJ1-2; D ambiguous. The V and J ends lost 4 bases and 1 base respectively, with 7 bases between them. This CDR3 has 13 amino acids. From germline, CDR1 is MDHEN and CDR2 SYDVKM. DNA of the CDR3: TGTGCCAGCAGTTCCCCCAATAACTATGGCTACACCTTC. Translation: CASSSPNNYGYTF.